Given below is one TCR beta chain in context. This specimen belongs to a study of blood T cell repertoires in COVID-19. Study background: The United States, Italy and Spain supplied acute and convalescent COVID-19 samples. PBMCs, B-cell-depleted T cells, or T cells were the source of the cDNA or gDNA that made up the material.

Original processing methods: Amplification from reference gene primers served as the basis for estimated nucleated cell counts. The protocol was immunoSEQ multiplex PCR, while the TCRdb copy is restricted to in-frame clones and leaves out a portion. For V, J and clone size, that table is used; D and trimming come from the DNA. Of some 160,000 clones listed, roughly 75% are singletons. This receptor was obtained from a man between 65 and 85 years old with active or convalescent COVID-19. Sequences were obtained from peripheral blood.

The CDR3 bases are TGTGCCAGCAGCTTGTCGGCGACTACGGGGGCTAATGAAAAACTGTTTTTT. This codes for CASSLSATTGANEKLFF. This chain connects TRBV7-8 to TRBJ1-4, with D tentatively TRBD1 (5 bases). The CDR3 extends over 17 amino acids. Trimming cost V 3 bases and J 3 bases, with 17 bases left between them. CDR1 and CDR2 from the germline V gene are SGHVS and FQNEAQ.